This entry lists 17 T cell receptor beta chains sequenced from one sample in a study of shared clonotypes between healthy human individuals. CD8 cells classed as naive were CD45RO-negative and positively selected for CCR7, excluding terminally differentiated effector memory CD45RA+ cells. The repertoire was sequenced with immunoSEQ multiplex PCR; TCRdb's copy has only in-frame clones and lacks some. Here the sample spans over 2,000,000 clones, just under 95% being singletons. Sample: naive CD8+ T cells from PBMCs. The receptor set was obtained from a man between 18 and 35 years old in good health. Some clones in this sample may be carry-over from other donors' samples.

The chain uses TRBV4-3 and TRBJ2-3; perhaps TRBD2 as D (5 bases). The V and J ends lost 0 bases and 1 base respectively, with 8 bases between them. This CDR3 is built from 15 residues. Germline-derived CDR1 and CDR2 are LGHNA and YSLEER. CDR3 loop: CASSQDQRGTDTQYF. CDR3 nucleotides: TGCGCCAGCAGCCAAGACCAGAGGGGCACAGATACGCAGTATTTT.

V gene TRBV7-9 combines with J gene TRBJ2-5; TRBD2 agrees at 7 bases. The CDR3 sequence is 13 residues long. CDR1 is SEHNR, CDR2 FQNEAQ, per germline (reference sequence). The V segment lost 4 bases and the J segment 1 base; nucleotides outside the gene matches: 0. The CDR3 loop is CASSSGGQETQYF. CDR3 nucleotides: TGTGCCAGCAGCTCGGGGGGCCAAGAGACCCAGTACTTC. Based on the CDR3 plus reference TRBV7-9 and TRBJ2-5, the full variable domain is DTGVSQNPRHKITKRGQNVTFRCDPISEHNRLYWYRQTLGQGPEFLTYFQNEAQLEKSRLLSDRFSAERPKGSFSTLEIQRTEQGDSAMYLCASSSGGQETQYFGPGTRLLVL.

The chain carries TRBV27 and TRBJ1-5; no reliable D call. In germline, CDR1 is MNHEY, CDR2 SMNVEV (reference sequence). The CDR3 totals 15 residues. Trimming took off 3 bases at V and 0 bases at J, with 9 bases between the two ends. CDR3 amino acids: CASSFSFPSNQPQHF. The CDR3 DNA is TGTGCCAGCAGTTTTTCCTTTCCTAGCAATCAGCCCCAGCATTTT.

To note about this clone: This CDR3 is also generated by other DNA sequences in the sample. The chain links TRBV11-2 to TRBJ2-7; 7 positions agree with TRBD1. Germline V lookup: CDR1 SGHAT, CDR2 FQNNGV. The CDR3 runs 14 residues. After removal of 4 bases from V and 2 bases from J, the junction contained 5 bases not matched to a gene. The CDR3 DNA follows: TGTGCCAGCAGCTCACGGACAGGTACCTACGAGCAGTACTTC. Encoded protein: CASSSRTGTYEQYF.

This sequence joins TRBV19 and TRBJ2-7; TRBD1 aligns across 9 bases. The CDR3 runs 13 residues. With 6 bases clipped from V and 3 bases from J, the junction kept 3 bases outside the gene matches. Germline values: CDR1 LNHDA, CDR2 SQIVND (reference sequence). The CDR3 bases are TGTGCCAGTAGCACAGGGGGCATCTACGAGCAGTACTTC. Protein product: CASSTGGIYEQYF.

This rearrangement joins TRBV19 to TRBJ1-2; possible D gene TRBD1, 5 bases. V dropped 2 bases and J dropped 4 bases, with 14 bases sitting between them. Germline CDR1 is LNHDA and CDR2 is SQIVND (reference sequence). The CDR3 contains 15 residues. This CDR3 reads CASSIRRQLPYGYTF. CDR3 nucleotide sequence: TGTGCCAGTAGTATAAGACGACAGCTTCCCTATGGCTACACCTTC.

This clone has only one observation. Other nucleotide sequences in the sample specify the same CDR3. The gene calls are TRBV27 and TRBJ2-5; D perhaps matches TRBD2 (6 bases). Germline values: CDR1 MNHEY, CDR2 SMNVEV (reference sequence). V shed 1 base and J shed 5 bases, with 11 bases lying between them. The length of the CDR3 is 14 residues. The CDR3 region has the DNA TGTGCCAGCAGTTTATTAGCGGAATGGGAGACCCAGTACTTC. It yields the protein CASSLLAEWETQYF.

The chain recombines TRBV14 with TRBJ1-1; weak D call: TRBD1 (5 bases). The CDR3 is 13 amino acids. Per the germline V gene, CDR1 is SGHDN and CDR2 is FVKESK. V was clipped by 7 bases and J by 5 bases, with 14 bases between them. The CDR3 here is CASTQPGGTEAFF. CDR3 nucleotides: TGTGCCAGCACCCAGCCCGGGGGGACTGAAGCTTTCTTT.

The chain couples TRBV2 to TRBJ2-3; 14 bases match TRBD2. The length of the CDR3 is 14 residues. Germline assignment: CDR1 SNHLY and CDR2 FYNNEI. The ends lost 9 bases at V and 5 bases at J; junction bases unmatched: 4. The CDR3 sequence is CARPGLAGVDTQYF. Here the CDR3 DNA reads TGTGCCAGACCGGGACTAGCGGGAGTAGATACGCAGTATTTT.

Worth noting for this clone: At the DNA level, this CDR3 is encoded by other sequences in the same sample as well. The chain is built from TRBV27 and TRBJ2-1; D might be TRBD2 (6 bases). Germline CDR1 reads MNHEY; CDR2 reads SMNVEV (reference sequence). Trimming left V 2 bases short and J 9 bases short, with 8 bases between. This CDR3 region has 12 residues. This CDR3 reads CASSLRGGEQFF. The CDR3 region has the DNA TGTGCCAGCAGTTTACGGGGAGGTGAGCAGTTCTTC.

V and J are TRBV15 and TRBJ1-5; D is unresolved. The CDR3 has 14 residues. V was cut by 0 bases and J by 9 bases, with 12 bases left in between. From germline, CDR1 is LNHNV and CDR2 YYDKDF (reference sequence). CDR3 bases: TGTGCCACCAGCAGAGATTGGCCCGCGGCGCCCCAGCATTTT. This sequence encodes CATSRDWPAAPQHF. The whole variable domain, remainder taken from reference TRBV15 and TRBJ1-5, is DAMVIQNPRYQVTQFGKPVTLSCSQTLNHNVMYWYQQKSSQAPKLLFHYYDKDFNNEADTPDNFQSRRPNTSFCFLDIRSPGLGDTAMYLCATSRDWPAAPQHFGDGTRLSIL.

With respect to this clone: The identical CDR3 is also encoded by other nucleotide sequences in the sample. This chain connects TRBV7-3 to TRBJ1-1, with unresolved D. V lost 3 bases, J lost 3 bases, and 8 bases lay in between. Germline CDR1 is SGHTA and CDR2 is FQGTGA. The CDR3 has 13 residues. In nucleotides, the CDR3 is TGTGCCAGCAGCTTCGGCGGCTACACTGAAGCTTTCTTT. This codes for CASSFGGYTEAFF.

A note on this clone: A far larger clone is just one base off, so this is likely a read error. V and J are TRBV7-8 and TRBJ2-7; the D gene could be TRBD1 or TRBD2 (5 bases each). The germline CDR1 and CDR2 sequences are SGHVS and FQNEAQ. Trimming took 5 bases from V and 5 from J, leaving 10 bases between them. The CDR3 totals 12 residues. CDR3 nucleotides: TGTGCCAGCAGCCCCCGGGGCGACGAGCAGTACTTC. Its protein is CASSPRGDEQYF.

This chain joins TRBV28 and TRBJ1-1, with D unclear. There are 15 residues in the CDR3. Germline V gives CDR1 MDHEN, CDR2 SYDVKM. V gave up 1 base and J gave up 0 bases, with 9 bases separating them. CDR3 nucleotides: TGTGCCAGCAGTTTATCAAAGGCTATGAACACTGAAGCTTTCTTT. Translating gives CASSLSKAMNTEAFF.

This chain joins TRBV19 and TRBJ2-3; 9 bases are shared with TRBD2. This CDR3 comprises 15 residues. The V gene end was trimmed by 6 bases and the J gene end by 2 bases; junction bases not matched to a gene: 6. CDR1 is LNHDA, CDR2 SQIVND, per germline (reference sequence). The CDR3 DNA sequence: TGTGCCAGTAGGACTAGCGGCATAACCACAGATACGCAGTATTTT. Its protein is CASRTSGITTDTQYF.

The chain recombines TRBV9 with TRBJ2-1, with 8 nucleotides matching TRBD2. The germline CDR1 and CDR2 sequences are SGDLS and YYNGEE. The CDR3 is 13 residues long. The trim removed 1 base at V and 10 bases at J, leaving 4 bases unmatched. This chain's CDR3 is CASSVYGRAEQFF. DNA of the CDR3: TGTGCCAGCAGCGTATACGGGAGGGCCGAGCAGTTCTTC.

This chain links TRBV15 with TRBJ1-3; the D gene is possibly TRBD1 (5 bases). V lost 9 bases to trimming and J lost 0 bases, with 15 bases between them. The germline gives CDR1 LNHNV, CDR2 YYDKDF (reference sequence). The CDR3 loop spans 15 amino acids. CDR3 sequence reads: CATTDTEDSGNTIYF. CDR3 nucleotide sequence: TGTGCCACTACGGACACCGAAGACTCTGGAAACACCATATATTTT.